The clone carrying this T cell receptor (beta chain) was seen only a few times. The CDR3 contains 16 residues. CDR1 is MGHRA and CDR2 is YSYEKL in the germline V gene. V lost 0 bases and J lost 2, with 10 bases in between. The record originates from a study of metastatic and nonmetastatic thyroid tumors. There were no patients who had received any treatment before thyroid surgery. TCRdb re-analyzed the PCR reads using MiXCR. The table records around 37,000 clones, more than 20% of them present only once. The source is a female donor with papillary thyroid cancer or a benign thyroid nodule (not recorded which). Some clones in this sample may be carry-over from other donors' samples. The chain recombines TRBV4-1 with TRBJ2-2; D unclear. Material: tumor tissue. The CDR3 sequence: CASSQDPADNTGELFF. The CDR3 coding sequence is TGCGCCAGCAGCCAAGATCCCGCGGATAACACCGGGGAGCTGTTTTTT.